This T cell receptor (beta chain) derives from a study of T cells after yellow fever vaccination. With 1 base removed from V and 6 bases from J, the gap between germline ends came to 12 bases. CDR3 size: 15 residues. CDR1 and CDR2 from the germline V gene are MGHRA and YSYEKL. TCRdb independently ran MiXCR on the 5' RACE reads; one entry per CDR3 protein. The sample has 300,000 to 400,000 distinct CDR3 sequences, about 8.7% seen once; the top ten hold more than 15%. The chain uses TRBV4-1 and TRBJ2-2; D is unresolved. The receptor's source is a man between 18 and 29 years old who received the YFV17D yellow fever vaccine. The sample here was PBMCs, taken on the day of the first yellow fever vaccination. CDR3 DNA sequence: TGCGCCAGCAGCCAAGGGTTGGAGCAGTCCGGGGAGCTGTTTTTT. Its translation: CASSQGLEQSGELFF.